Listed below are T cell receptor beta chains from one sample, sequenced in a study of Ad26.COV2.S vaccination and SARS-CoV-2 variants. The table came from immunoSEQ multiplex PCR; TCRdb's copy has only in-frame clones and leaves some out. The data show hundreds of thousands of clones, with 89% seen just once and about 1.5% held by the top ten. The specimen was peripheral blood, collected in a trial of Ad26.COV2.S vaccine versus placebo. These receptors were collected from a person aged 18 to 59 who received the Ad26.COV2.S COVID-19 vaccine or a placebo. The CDR3 runs from the conserved cysteine through the conserved F or W. Fields, in order: V gene, clone size, J gene, D gene, CDR3 DNA, CDR3 protein. The D gene is left open where the match is weak. A clone size is listed for some rows: how often the clone was seen (once, few, many), or a class if it is expanded.

V gene: TRBV19; clone size: NA; J gene: TRBJ2-3; D gene: TRBD1; CDR3 DNA: TGTGCCAGTAGCCTGGACAGGGCCACAGATACGCAGTATTTT; CDR3 protein: CASSLDRATDTQYF
V gene: TRBV27; clone size: NA; J gene: TRBJ1-4; D gene: NA; CDR3 DNA: TGTGCCAGCAGTCCCTCAGGCAGGGTGAATGAAAAACTGTTTTTT; CDR3 protein: CASSPSGRVNEKLFF
V gene: TRBV25-1; clone size: NA; J gene: TRBJ2-7; D gene: TRBD2; CDR3 DNA: TGTGCCAGCAGCTTAGCGGGGGGCTACGAGCAGTACTTC; CDR3 protein: CASSLAGGYEQYF
V gene: TRBV7-9; clone size: NA; J gene: TRBJ2-7; D gene: TRBD2; CDR3 DNA: TGTGCCAGCAGCCCGGGGGGCTACGAGCAGTACTTC; CDR3 protein: CASSPGGYEQYF
V gene: TRBV6-5; clone size: once; J gene: TRBJ1-5; D gene: TRBD1; CDR3 DNA: TGTGCCAGCAGCACAGGGGGCGCTGGCAATCAGCCCCAGCATTTT; CDR3 protein: CASSTGGAGNQPQHF
V gene: TRBV7-6; clone size: NA; J gene: TRBJ2-3; D gene: NA; CDR3 DNA: TGTGCCAGCAGCCGGAGCCAGGGGTCACACACAGATACGCAGTATTTT; CDR3 protein: CASSRSQGSHTDTQYF
V gene: TRBV3-1/TRBV3-2; clone size: NA; J gene: TRBJ2-7; D gene: NA; CDR3 DNA: TGTGCCAGCAGTAAAGGGGGGGTCGAGCAGTACTTC; CDR3 protein: CASSKGGVEQYF
V gene: TRBV5-1; clone size: few; J gene: TRBJ1-5; D gene: NA; CDR3 DNA: TGCGCCAGCAGCCCGTCCCCCAGCAATCAGCCCCAGCATTTT; CDR3 protein: CASSPSPSNQPQHF
V gene: TRBV4-2; clone size: once; J gene: TRBJ1-5; D gene: NA; CDR3 DNA: TGTGCCAGCAGCCTCCCCCCGAAGGGTCGTTGTCCCCAGCATTTT; CDR3 protein: CASSLPPKGRCPQHF
V gene: TRBV15; clone size: NA; J gene: TRBJ1-4; D gene: NA; CDR3 DNA: TGTGCCACCACCCCGTGGGGGGTTGAGACTAATGAAAAACTGTTTTTT; CDR3 protein: CATTPWGVETNEKLFF
V gene: TRBV10-3; clone size: NA; J gene: TRBJ2-7; D gene: NA; CDR3 DNA: TGTGCCATCAGTGAGTCGACAGGGAGGGGACATACTTACGAGCAGTACTTC; CDR3 protein: CAISESTGRGHTYEQYF
V gene: TRBV7-8; clone size: NA; J gene: TRBJ2-2; D gene: TRBD1; CDR3 DNA: TGTGCCAGCAGGCTGGCAGGGGGTAACACGAACACCGGGGAGCTGTTTTTT; CDR3 protein: CASRLAGGNTNTGELFF
V gene: TRBV6-2/TRBV6-3; clone size: NA; J gene: TRBJ1-2; D gene: NA; CDR3 DNA: TGTGCCAGCAGCAGAGACGGAGTCGCGGTATATGGCTACACCTTC; CDR3 protein: CASSRDGVAVYGYTF
V gene: TRBV29-1; clone size: once; J gene: TRBJ2-5; D gene: NA; CDR3 DNA: TGCAGCGCGGGTTGGGAGACCCAGTACTTC; CDR3 protein: CSAGWETQYF
V gene: TRBV15; clone size: NA; J gene: TRBJ1-5; D gene: NA; CDR3 DNA: TGTGCCACCAGCAGAGATCCCTATAGCAATCAGCCCCAGCATTTT; CDR3 protein: CATSRDPYSNQPQHF